The sequence of this T cell receptor beta chain was determined in a study of blood T cell repertoires in COVID-19. At the level of the study: Specimens from acute and convalescent COVID-19 originated in the United States, Italy and Spain. Nucleic acid was either cDNA or gDNA, and it came from T cells, B-cell-depleted T cells, or PBMCs.

CDR3 length equals 17 residues. Trimming removed 4 bases at V and 4 bases at J, with 20 bases between. CDR1 SEHNR and CDR2 FQNEAQ come from the germline V gene (reference sequence). Under the authors' procedure: Cell counts per sample came from amplifying reference gene primers. TCRdb's table, derived via immunoSEQ multiplex PCR, lists solely in-frame clones and lacks some. Clone size and the V and J calls come from that table; the DNA yielded D and trimming. The profile shows 100,000 to 150,000 clones, roughly 86% of them singletons. Sequencing used peripheral blood. This chain links TRBV7-9 with TRBJ2-1; D perhaps matches TRBD1 (6 bases). This TCR derives from a woman aged 55-69 years with acute or convalescent COVID-19. The CDR3 protein is CASSSPLGQTFYNEQFF. CDR3 nucleotides: TGTGCCAGCAGCTCACCCCTTGGACAGACTTTTTACAATGAGCAGTTCTTC.